This TCR beta chain emerged from a study of T cell responses to AZD1222 COVID-19 vaccine. Study in general: The analysis combined second doses at about 4 or about 12 weeks. Study-wide results and limits: Sampling that yielded the repertoires occurred only after the peak T cell response. Two AZD1222 doses significantly raised spike-specific TCR breadth and depth over controls.

The table came from immunoSEQ multiplex PCR; TCRdb's copy has only in-frame clones and leaves some out. The data show 200,000 to 300,000 clones, with about 92% seen just once and roughly 0.6% held by the top ten. CDR1 is SGHRS and CDR2 is YFSETQ in the germline V gene. There are 12 residues in the CDR3. Trimming left V 6 bases short and J 6 bases short, with 10 bases between. Comment on this clone: Antigen: not known.

The chain couples TRBV5-1 to TRBJ2-1, with unresolved D. This TCR came from an adult in good health. Source: peripheral blood, taken on day 0 of AZD1222 vaccination. In nucleotides, the CDR3 is TGCGCCAGCATTGGTGGACCCAATGAGCAGTTCTTC. Translation: CASIGGPNEQFF.